Below, 21 T cell receptor beta chains from the same sample are listed, as sequenced in a study of blood T cell repertoires in COVID-19. Only in-frame clones appear in the TCRdb table, and some are missing; sequencing was by immunoSEQ multiplex PCR. The table includes about 99,000 clones, roughly nine tenths detected once. Sequenced material: peripheral blood. Every receptor here comes from a human donor in a cohort sampled during active COVID-19.

The chain uses TRBV4-1 and TRBJ2-5, with D unclear. The V gene lost 2 bases and the J gene lost 4 bases, with 17 bases spanning the gap. The germline CDR1 and CDR2 sequences are MGHRA and YSYEKL. The CDR3 is 16 residues long. The CDR3 here is CASSQRRGQSPETQYF. The CDR3 bases are TGCGCCAGCAGCCAACGAAGAGGTCAGTCCCCAGAGACCCAGTACTTC.

This clone was found a few times. The chain joins TRBV5-4 to TRBJ2-5, with 12 bases matching TRBD2. The germline CDR1 and CDR2 sequences are SGHNT and YYREEE (reference sequence). CDR3 length equals 14 residues. After removal of 4 bases from V and 5 bases from J, the junction contained 3 bases not matched to a gene. CDR3 nucleotide sequence: TGTGCCAGCAGCACTAGCGGGGGGTATGAGACCCAGTACTTC. This codes for CASSTSGGYETQYF.

The genes are TRBV5-4 and TRBJ1-6, with unresolved D. The V gene's germline CDR1 is SGHNT and CDR2 YYREEE (reference sequence). The length of the CDR3 is 13 residues. V was shortened by 4 bases and J by 5 bases, with 7 bases between the two germline ends. Here the CDR3 DNA reads TGTGCCAGCAGCGCCGCAGATAATTCACCCCTCCACTTT. Protein sequence: CASSAADNSPLHF.

Only one count was recorded for this clone. The genes are TRBV28 and TRBJ1-1; 7 bases are shared with TRBD1. The CDR3 sequence is 15 residues long. With 5 bases clipped from V and 6 bases from J, the junction kept 12 bases outside the gene matches. Germline CDR1 is MDHEN and CDR2 is SYDVKM. CDR3 loop: CASSTLQGTGAEAFF. CDR3 DNA: TGTGCCAGCAGTACTCTACAGGGGACCGGGGCTGAAGCTTTCTTT.

V usage is TRBV6-2 or TRBV6-3 and J usage is TRBJ2-7, with 8 bases identical to TRBD1. J lost 4 bases, V lost 4 bases, and 3 bases had no gene match. CDR1 is MNHEY and CDR2 is SVGEGT in the germline V gene. The CDR3 length is 13 residues. The CDR3 here is CASSSDREYEQYF. DNA for the CDR3: TGTGCCAGCAGTTCGGACAGGGAATACGAGCAGTACTTC.

DNA for the CDR3: TGCGCCAGCAGCCAAGAAAGTGCAGGGTTCAAAGGCAATCAGCCCCAGCATTTT. Translation gives CASSQESAGFKGNQPQHF. The chain has TRBV4-3 and TRBJ1-5; D perhaps matches TRBD1 (5 bases). The germline V and J ends were trimmed by 0 bases and 2 bases, with 17 bases remaining between them. The length of the CDR3 is 18 residues. Germline V lookup: CDR1 LGHNA, CDR2 YSLEER.

This chain connects TRBV20-1 to TRBJ1-1; unclear D gene. Germline-derived CDR1 and CDR2 are DFQATT and SNEGSKA (reference sequence). The CDR3 is made up of 17 amino acids. V was cut by 3 bases and J by 0 bases, with 20 bases left in between. The DNA for the CDR3 is TGCAGTGCTAGTGGTGTTTCCGTCGGTACAGTGAACACTGAAGCTTTCTTT. Translating it yields CSASGVSVGTVNTEAFF.

This chain links TRBV5-1 with TRBJ2-7; D ambiguous. This CDR3 comprises 14 residues. The V gene's germline CDR1 is SGHRS and CDR2 YFSETQ. Trimming left V 0 bases short and J 3 bases short, with 10 bases between. The CDR3 nucleotides are TGCGCCAGCAGCTTGGCGGTGACAAGCTACGAGCAGTACTTC. Translation gives CASSLAVTSYEQYF.

The J gene is TRBJ1-2, the V gene TRBV19; perhaps TRBD1 as D (6 bases). Trimming shortened V by 8 bases and J by 4 bases, and 11 bases separated the two germline ends. The V gene's germline CDR1 is LNHDA and CDR2 SQIVND (reference sequence). The CDR3 loop spans 12 amino acids. This chain's CDR3 is CASWTVPYGYTF. CDR3 bases: TGTGCCAGTTGGACAGTGCCCTATGGCTACACCTTC.

The rearrangement uses TRBV30 and TRBJ2-1; the D gene is possibly TRBD2 (6 bases). The V gene's germline CDR1 is GTSNPN and CDR2 SVGIG (reference sequence). This CDR3 comprises 13 residues. With 4 bases removed from V and 9 bases from J, the gap between germline ends came to 16 bases. For the CDR3, the DNA is TGTGCCTGGATACCAGCAGGGACTTTTGAGCAGTTCTTC. Its translation: CAWIPAGTFEQFF. Full variable domain (remainder filled in from reference TRBV30 and TRBJ2-1): SQTIHQWPATLVQPVGSPLSLECTVEGTSNPNLYWYRQAAGRGLQLLFYSVGIGQISSEVPQNLSASRPQDRQFILSSKKLLLSDSGFYLCAWIPAGTFEQFFGPGTRLTVL.

The genes are TRBV5-4 and TRBJ2-2, with unresolved D. The V gene lost 0 bases and the J gene lost 7 bases, with 4 bases spanning the gap. The CDR3 consists of 12 residues. Looked up from germline, CDR1 is SGHNT and CDR2 is YYREEE (reference sequence). CDR3 bases: TGTGCCAGCAGCTTGGCCGGCGGGGAGCTGTTTTTT. Translation: CASSLAGGELFF.

The V gene is TRBV2, the J gene TRBJ2-7; 9 nucleotides align to TRBD2. The CDR3 spans 16 residues. The germline V gene encodes CDR1 SNHLY and CDR2 FYNNEI. V dropped 3 bases and J dropped 6; count of bases not matched to a gene: 12. CDR3 loop: CASSEGRGGAGGEQYF. CDR3 nucleotides: TGTGCCAGCAGTGAGGGGCGCGGGGGGGCCGGGGGCGAGCAGTACTTC.

The V call is TRBV14, the J call TRBJ1-1; 9 bases align to TRBD1. Germline CDR1 SGHDN, CDR2 FVKESK. The CDR3 runs 20 residues. V dropped 0 bases and J dropped 7; count of bases not matched to a gene: 21. The CDR3 region is CASSQDPFGQGMASDLEAFF. The CDR3 DNA reads TGTGCCAGCAGCCAAGATCCTTTCGGACAGGGGATGGCGAGTGATCTTGAAGCTTTCTTT.

This sequence joins TRBV6-2 or TRBV6-3 and TRBJ1-1; maybe TRBD1 (5 bases). Germline V CDR1 and CDR2: MNHEY, SVGEGT. The V gene lost 4 bases and the J gene lost 0 bases, with 15 bases spanning the gap. The CDR3 length is 16 residues. CDR3 sequence: CASSSGAGFMNTEAFF. CDR3 coding DNA: TGTGCCAGCAGTTCTGGGGCAGGGTTCATGAACACTGAAGCTTTCTTT.

This clone was observed once. The junction and the germline gene differ at one end; a read error may be behind it. The chain links TRBV6-5 to TRBJ1-1, with D perhaps matching TRBD1 (5 bases). Germline CDR1 reads MNHEY; CDR2 reads SVGAGI. This CDR3 is 14 amino acids long. The CDR3 sequence: CVSGGEGWRTEAFF. The DNA for the CDR3 is TGTGTCAGCGGGGGGGAAGGGTGGCGCACTGAAGCTTTCTTT.

V usage is TRBV28 and J usage is TRBJ2-7; a possible D gene is TRBD2 (5 bases). Trimming removed 8 bases at V and 0 bases at J, with 11 bases between. Germline values: CDR1 MDHEN, CDR2 SYDVKM. This CDR3 has 13 amino acids. The CDR3 DNA is TGTGCCAGCCAGGAGGACCTCTCCTACGAGCAGTACTTC. Translated: CASQEDLSYEQYF.

This chain connects TRBV15 to TRBJ2-2; perhaps TRBD1 as D (6 bases). The CDR3 loop spans 16 amino acids. CDR1 LNHNV and CDR2 YYDKDF come from the germline V gene (reference sequence). The V and J ends lost 0 bases and 7 bases respectively, with 15 bases between them. For the CDR3, the DNA is TGTGCCACCAGCAGAGATCACCCAGGGGTCGGCGGGGAGCTGTTTTTT. The encoded protein is CATSRDHPGVGGELFF. The full variable domain, rest sourced from reference TRBV15 and TRBJ2-2, is DAMVIQNPRYQVTQFGKPVTLSCSQTLNHNVMYWYQQKSSQAPKLLFHYYDKDFNNEADTPDNFQSRRPNTSFCFLDIRSPGLGDTAMYLCATSRDHPGVGGELFFGEGSRLTVL.

The CDR3 loop reads CASSPLSGGTDTQYF. CDR3 in DNA: TGTGCCAGCAGCCCCCTCTCCGGGGGGACGGATACGCAGTATTTT. This chain uses TRBV7-3 with TRBJ2-3, with 7 bases that match TRBD2. The V segment lost 5 bases and the J segment 6 bases; nucleotides outside the gene matches: 11. This CDR3 has 15 amino acids. Germline CDR1 reads SGHTA; CDR2 reads FQGTGA.

A single count supports this clone. The rearrangement uses TRBV28 and TRBJ2-7; 8 bases map to TRBD2. V shed 5 bases, J shed 3 bases, and the junction held 3 bases outside the gene matches. CDR1 and CDR2 (germline): MDHEN, SYDVKM. This CDR3 is built from 13 residues. The CDR3 DNA reads TGTGCCAGCAGTACCGGGACTAGCTACGAGCAGTACTTC. Its protein product is CASSTGTSYEQYF.

CDR3 DNA: TGCGCCAGCAGCAGCTCCGTCCTACAGGGGGGGCACTTATACGAGCAGTACTTC. Its protein product is CASSSSVLQGGHLYEQYF. J is TRBJ2-7 and V is TRBV5-1, with D possibly TRBD1 on 8 matching bases. CDR1 is SGHRS and CDR2 is YFSETQ in the germline V gene. Trimming removed 4 bases from V and 4 bases from J, with 27 bases in between. The CDR3 is 18 residues long.

This sequence joins TRBV6-2 or TRBV6-3 and TRBJ1-1; D is uncertain. V shed 4 bases and J shed 6 bases, with 15 bases lying between them. The CDR3 sequence is 14 residues long. CDR1 is MNHEY and CDR2 is SVGEGT in the germline V gene. The CDR3 sequence: CASSWAGPGAEAFF. In nucleotides, the CDR3 is TGTGCCAGCAGTTGGGCCGGCCCGGGAGCTGAAGCTTTCTTT.